The clone carrying this T cell receptor (beta chain) is a singleton in its sample. What it binds is not known. Noted time point: week 47, end of study. With topical imiquimod, each dose of the vaccine consisted of 300 ug of mutant IDH1 20-mer peptide. Patients carried new grade 3 or 4 IDH1-mutant astrocytomas lacking nuclear ATRX. Assay: immunoSEQ multiplex PCR; the TCRdb copy retains only in-frame clones and omits some. The repertoire holds about 56,000 clones, with about four fifths as singletons. The V and J ends lost 4 bases and 2 bases, in that order; junction bases with no gene match: 10. The CDR3 runs to 17 residues. Germline loops: CDR1 MGHDK, CDR2 SYGVNS. This specimen comes from a study of a mutant IDH1 vaccine in newly diagnosed glioma. Study-wide context: Patients previously underwent radiotherapy, temozolomide, or both, and most underwent both.

Study-level points and caveats: No link was apparently found between pseudoprogression and changes in top peripheral T cell clonotypes.

The source of this sequence is a woman between 50 and 59 years old with glioma. The chain combines TRBV25-1 with TRBJ2-7, with 11 positions matching TRBD1. The specimen comprised PBMCs, sampled from a glioma patient whose treatment included an IDH1 peptide vaccine. The CDR3 sequence is CASSAGQGGSLTYEQYF. The CDR3 bases are TGTGCCAGCAGTGCGGGACAGGGGGGCTCCCTAACCTACGAGCAGTACTTC.